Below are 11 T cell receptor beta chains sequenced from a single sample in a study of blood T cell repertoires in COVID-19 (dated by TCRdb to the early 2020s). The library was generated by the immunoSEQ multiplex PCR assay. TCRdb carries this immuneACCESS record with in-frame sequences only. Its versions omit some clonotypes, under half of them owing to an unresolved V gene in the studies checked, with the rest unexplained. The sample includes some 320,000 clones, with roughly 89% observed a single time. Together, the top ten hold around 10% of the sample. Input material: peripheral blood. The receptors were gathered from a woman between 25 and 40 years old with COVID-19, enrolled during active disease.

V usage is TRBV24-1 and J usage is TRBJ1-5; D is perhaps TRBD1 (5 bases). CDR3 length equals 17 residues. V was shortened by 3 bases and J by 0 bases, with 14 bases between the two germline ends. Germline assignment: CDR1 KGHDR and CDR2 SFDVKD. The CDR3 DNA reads TGTGCCACCAGTGATGGGGAGGCAGGGCTTAGCAATCAGCCCCAGCATTTT. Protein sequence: CATSDGEAGLSNQPQHF.

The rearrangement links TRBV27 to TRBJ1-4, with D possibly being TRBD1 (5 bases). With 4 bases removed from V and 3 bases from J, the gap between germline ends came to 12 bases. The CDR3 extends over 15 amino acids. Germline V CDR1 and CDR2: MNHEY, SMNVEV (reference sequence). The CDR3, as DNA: TGTGCCAGCAGTTGGGGGGGGTCAGCTAATGAAAAACTGTTTTTT. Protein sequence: CASSWGGSANEKLFF.

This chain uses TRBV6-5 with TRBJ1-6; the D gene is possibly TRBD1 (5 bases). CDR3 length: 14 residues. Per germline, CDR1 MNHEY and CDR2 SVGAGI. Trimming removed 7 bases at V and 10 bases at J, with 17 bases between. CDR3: CASNLAQANSPLHF. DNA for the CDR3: TGTGCCAGCAATCTCGCACAGGCGAACTCACCCCTCCACTTT.

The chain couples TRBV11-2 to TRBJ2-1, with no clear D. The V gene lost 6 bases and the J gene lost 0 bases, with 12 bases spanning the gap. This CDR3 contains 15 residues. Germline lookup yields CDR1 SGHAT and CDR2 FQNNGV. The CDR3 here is CASSRTVISYNEQFF. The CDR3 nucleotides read TGTGCCAGCAGTCGTACGGTGATCTCCTACAATGAGCAGTTCTTC.

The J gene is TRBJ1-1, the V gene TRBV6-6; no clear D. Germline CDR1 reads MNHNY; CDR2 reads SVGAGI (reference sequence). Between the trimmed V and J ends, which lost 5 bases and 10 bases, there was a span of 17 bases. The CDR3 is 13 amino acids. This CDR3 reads CASSTPGRAGAFF. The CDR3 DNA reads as TGTGCCAGCAGTACCCCGGGGAGGGCAGGAGCTTTCTTT.

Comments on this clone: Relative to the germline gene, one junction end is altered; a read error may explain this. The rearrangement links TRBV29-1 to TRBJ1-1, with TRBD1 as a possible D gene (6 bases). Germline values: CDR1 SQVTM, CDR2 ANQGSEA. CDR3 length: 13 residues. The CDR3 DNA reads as TGCAGCGTGGAAGACAGGATTTACACTGAAGCTTTCTTT. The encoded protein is CSVEDRIYTEAFF. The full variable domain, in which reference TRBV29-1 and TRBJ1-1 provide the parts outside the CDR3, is SAVISQKPSRDICQRGTSLTIQCQVDSQVTMMFWYRQQPGQSLTLIATANQGSEATYESGFVIDKFPISRPNLTFSTLTVSNMSPEDSSIYLCSVEDRIYTEAFFGQGTRLTVV.

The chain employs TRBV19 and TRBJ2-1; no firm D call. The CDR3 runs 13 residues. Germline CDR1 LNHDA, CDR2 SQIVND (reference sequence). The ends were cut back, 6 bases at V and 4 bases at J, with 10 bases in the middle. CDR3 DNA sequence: TGTGCCAGTAGCATATTCAGGTACAATGAGCAGTTCTTC. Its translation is CASSIFRYNEQFF.

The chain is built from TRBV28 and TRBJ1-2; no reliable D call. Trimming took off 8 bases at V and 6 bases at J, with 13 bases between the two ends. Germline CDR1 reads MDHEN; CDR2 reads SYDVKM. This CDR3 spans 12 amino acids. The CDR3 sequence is CASGPEVDGYTF. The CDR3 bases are TGTGCCAGCGGCCCTGAGGTGGATGGCTACACCTTC.

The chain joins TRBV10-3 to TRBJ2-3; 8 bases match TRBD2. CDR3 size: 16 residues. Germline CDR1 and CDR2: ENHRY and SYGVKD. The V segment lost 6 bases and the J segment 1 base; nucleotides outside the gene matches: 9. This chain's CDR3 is CAISGLAGSRTDTQYF. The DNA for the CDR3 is TGTGCCATCAGCGGACTAGCAGGGAGTCGCACAGATACGCAGTATTTT.

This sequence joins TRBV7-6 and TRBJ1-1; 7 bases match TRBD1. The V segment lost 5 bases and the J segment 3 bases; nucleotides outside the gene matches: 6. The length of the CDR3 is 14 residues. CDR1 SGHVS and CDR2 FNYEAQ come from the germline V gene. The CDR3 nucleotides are TGTGCCAGCAGCCCCCGGGACAGCTACACTGAAGCTTTCTTT. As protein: CASSPRDSYTEAFF.

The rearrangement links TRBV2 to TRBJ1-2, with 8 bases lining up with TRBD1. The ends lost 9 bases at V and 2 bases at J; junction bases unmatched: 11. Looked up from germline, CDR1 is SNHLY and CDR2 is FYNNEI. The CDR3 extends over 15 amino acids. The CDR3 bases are TGTGCCAGTGACTACAGGGGGGGGACCAACTATGGCTACACCTTC. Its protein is CASDYRGGTNYGYTF.